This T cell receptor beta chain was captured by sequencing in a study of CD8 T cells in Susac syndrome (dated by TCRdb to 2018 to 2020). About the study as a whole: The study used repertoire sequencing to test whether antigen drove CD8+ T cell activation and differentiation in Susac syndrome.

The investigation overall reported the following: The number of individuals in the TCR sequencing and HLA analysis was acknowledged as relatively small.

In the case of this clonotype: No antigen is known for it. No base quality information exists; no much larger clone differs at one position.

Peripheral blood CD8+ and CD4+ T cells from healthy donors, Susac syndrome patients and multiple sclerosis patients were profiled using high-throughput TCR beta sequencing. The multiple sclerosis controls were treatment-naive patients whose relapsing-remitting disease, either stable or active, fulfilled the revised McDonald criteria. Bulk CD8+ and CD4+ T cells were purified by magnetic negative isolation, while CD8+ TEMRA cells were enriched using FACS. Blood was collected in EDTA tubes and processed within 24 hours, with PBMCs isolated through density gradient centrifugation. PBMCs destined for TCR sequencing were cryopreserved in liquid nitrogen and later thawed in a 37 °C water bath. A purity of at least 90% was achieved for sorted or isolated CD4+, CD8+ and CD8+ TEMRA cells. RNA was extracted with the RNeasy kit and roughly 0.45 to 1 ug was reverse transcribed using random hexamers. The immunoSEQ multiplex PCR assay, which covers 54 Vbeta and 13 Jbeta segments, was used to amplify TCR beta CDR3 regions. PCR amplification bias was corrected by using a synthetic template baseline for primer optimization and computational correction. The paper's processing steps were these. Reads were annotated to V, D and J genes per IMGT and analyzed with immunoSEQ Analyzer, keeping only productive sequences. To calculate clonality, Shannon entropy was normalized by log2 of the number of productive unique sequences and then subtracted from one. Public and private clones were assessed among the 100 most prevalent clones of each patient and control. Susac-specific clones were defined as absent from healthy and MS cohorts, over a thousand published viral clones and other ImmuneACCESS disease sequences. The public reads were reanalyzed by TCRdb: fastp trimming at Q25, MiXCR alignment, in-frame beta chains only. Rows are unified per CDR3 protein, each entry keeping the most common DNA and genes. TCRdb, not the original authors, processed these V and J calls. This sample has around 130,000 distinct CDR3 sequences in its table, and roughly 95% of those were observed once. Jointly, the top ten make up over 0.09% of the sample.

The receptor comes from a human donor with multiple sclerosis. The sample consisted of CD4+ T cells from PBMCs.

The bases read TGTGCCAGCAGTTTACAGGGGGCGAACACTGAAGCTTTCTTT. Translated, this is CASSLQGANTEAFF. The rearranged segments are TRBV7-9 and TRBJ1-1; the junction holds 9 bases that match TRBD1. Taken from cysteine to phenylalanine, the CDR3 has 14 residues. CDR3 DNA is the only sequence kept; it has 42 bases, read in frame from the first base. After removal of 6 bases from V and 1 base from J, the junction retains 3 bases not matched to a gene. The germline V gene (reference sequence) gives CDR1 as SEHNR and CDR2 as FQNEAQ.